This TCR beta chain was retrieved from a study of shared clonotypes between healthy human individuals. Study-wide context: The people who gave samples were a couple of women and a few men aged 18 to 49. CD4 naive and memory got three plates each, CD8 naive two, CD8 memory one.

The protocol was immunoSEQ multiplex PCR, while the TCRdb copy is restricted to in-frame clones and leaves out a portion. The sample lists some 1,600,000 clones, nearly 99% occurring once. CD45RA+ naive and CD45RA-negative memory subsets were separated from CD4+ cells. The source is a man between 25 and 39 years old in good health. Material for sequencing was naive CD4+ T cells sorted from blood. This sample's subset: CD45RA+ positively selected.

CDR3 in DNA: TGTGCCATCAGTGAGAGAGGGATCCAGCCCCAGCATTTT. It yields the protein CAISERGIQPQHF. This sequence joins TRBV10-3 and TRBJ1-5; no clear D gene. The CDR3 sequence is 13 residues long. The germline gives CDR1 ENHRY, CDR2 SYGVKD. The V end was cut by 2 bases, the J end by 7 bases, with 9 bases between.